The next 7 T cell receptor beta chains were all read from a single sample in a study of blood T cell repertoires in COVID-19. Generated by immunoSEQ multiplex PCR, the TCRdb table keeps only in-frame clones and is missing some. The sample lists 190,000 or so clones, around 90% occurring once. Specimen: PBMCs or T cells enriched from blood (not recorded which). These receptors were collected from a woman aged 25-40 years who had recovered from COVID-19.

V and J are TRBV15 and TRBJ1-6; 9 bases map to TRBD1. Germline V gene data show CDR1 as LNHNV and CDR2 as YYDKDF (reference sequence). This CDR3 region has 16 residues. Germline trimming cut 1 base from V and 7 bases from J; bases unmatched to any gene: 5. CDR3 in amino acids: CATSRGTGVLNSPLHF. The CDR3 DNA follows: TGTGCCACCAGCAGAGGGACAGGGGTCTTAAATTCACCCCTCCACTTT. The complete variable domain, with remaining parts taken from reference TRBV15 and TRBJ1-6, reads DAMVIQNPRYQVTQFGKPVTLSCSQTLNHNVMYWYQQKSSQAPKLLFHYYDKDFNNEADTPDNFQSRRPNTSFCFLDIRSPGLGDTAMYLCATSRGTGVLNSPLHFGNGTRLTVT.

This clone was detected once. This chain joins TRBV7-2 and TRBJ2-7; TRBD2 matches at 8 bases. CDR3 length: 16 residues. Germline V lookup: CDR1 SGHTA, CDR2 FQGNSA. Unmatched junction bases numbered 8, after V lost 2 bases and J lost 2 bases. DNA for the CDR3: TGTGCCAGCAGCTTAATGAGACTAGCGAATACCTACGAGCAGTACTTC. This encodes CASSLMRLANTYEQYF.

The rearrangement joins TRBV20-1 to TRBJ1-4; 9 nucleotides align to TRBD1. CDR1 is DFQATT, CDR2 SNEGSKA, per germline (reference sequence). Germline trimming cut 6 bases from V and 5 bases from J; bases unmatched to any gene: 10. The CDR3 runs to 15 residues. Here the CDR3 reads CSASMVGTGNEKLFF. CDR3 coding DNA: TGCAGTGCCAGTATGGTGGGGACAGGGAATGAAAAACTGTTTTTT.

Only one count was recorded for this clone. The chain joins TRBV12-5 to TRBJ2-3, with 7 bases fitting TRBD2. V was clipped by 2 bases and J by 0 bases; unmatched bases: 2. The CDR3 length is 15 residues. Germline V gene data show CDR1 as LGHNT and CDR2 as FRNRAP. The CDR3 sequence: CASGLTSESTDTQYF. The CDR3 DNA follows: TGTGCTAGTGGTTTGACTAGCGAAAGCACAGATACGCAGTATTTT.

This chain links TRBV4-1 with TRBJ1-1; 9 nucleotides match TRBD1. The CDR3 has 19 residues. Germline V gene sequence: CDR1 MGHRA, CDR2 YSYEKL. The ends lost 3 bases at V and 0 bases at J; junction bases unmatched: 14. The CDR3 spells CASSHLPGQGSWMNTEAFF. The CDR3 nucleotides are TGCGCCAGCAGCCATCTTCCGGGACAGGGCTCTTGGATGAACACTGAAGCTTTCTTT.

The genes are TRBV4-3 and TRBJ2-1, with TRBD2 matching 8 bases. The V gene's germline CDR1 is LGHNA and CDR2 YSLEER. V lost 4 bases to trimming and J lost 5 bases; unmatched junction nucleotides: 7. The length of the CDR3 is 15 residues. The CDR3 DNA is TGCGCCAGCAGCCGAGTAGCGGGGTATGACAATGAGCAGTTCTTC. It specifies CASSRVAGYDNEQFF.

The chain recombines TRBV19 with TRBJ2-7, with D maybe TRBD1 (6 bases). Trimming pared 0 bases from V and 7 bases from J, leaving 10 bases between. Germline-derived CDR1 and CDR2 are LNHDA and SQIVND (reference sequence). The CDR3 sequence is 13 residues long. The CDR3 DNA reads TGTGCCAGTAGTATAGATAGACAGGATGAGCAGTACTTC. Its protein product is CASSIDRQDEQYF.